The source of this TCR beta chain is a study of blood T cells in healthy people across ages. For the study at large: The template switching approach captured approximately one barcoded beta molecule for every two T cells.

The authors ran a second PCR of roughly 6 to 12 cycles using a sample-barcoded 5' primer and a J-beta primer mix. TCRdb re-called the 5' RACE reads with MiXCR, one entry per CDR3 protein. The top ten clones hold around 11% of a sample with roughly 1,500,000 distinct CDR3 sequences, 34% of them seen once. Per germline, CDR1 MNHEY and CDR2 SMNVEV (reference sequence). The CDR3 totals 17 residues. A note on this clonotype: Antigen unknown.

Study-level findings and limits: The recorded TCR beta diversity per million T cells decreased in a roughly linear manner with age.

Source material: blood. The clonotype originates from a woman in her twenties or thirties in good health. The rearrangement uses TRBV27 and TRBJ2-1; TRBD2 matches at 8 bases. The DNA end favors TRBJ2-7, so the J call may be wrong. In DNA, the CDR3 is TGTGCCAGCAGTTTACCTTCTGGACTAGCAGCCTACAATGAGCAGTACTTC. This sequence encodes CASSLPSGLAAYNEQYF.